This T cell receptor beta chain was observed in a study of T cell responses to AZD1222 COVID-19 vaccine. Per the germline V gene, CDR1 is MNHNS and CDR2 is SASEGT. The CDR3 covers 17 residues. Trimming stripped 4 bases from V and 3 bases from J, with 18 bases between. The table came from immunoSEQ multiplex PCR; TCRdb's copy has only in-frame clones and leaves some out. The table records roughly 130,000 clones, 80% to 90% of them present only once. This sample comprised peripheral blood, obtained on day 0 of AZD1222 vaccination. This chain uses TRBV6-1 with TRBJ2-2; no clear D. The clonotype was recovered from an adult in good health. The CDR3 DNA reads TGTGCCAGCAGTGCTCTCCTCTTAGGGCGTTACACCGGGGAGCTGTTTTTT. Encoded protein: CASSALLLGRYTGELFF.